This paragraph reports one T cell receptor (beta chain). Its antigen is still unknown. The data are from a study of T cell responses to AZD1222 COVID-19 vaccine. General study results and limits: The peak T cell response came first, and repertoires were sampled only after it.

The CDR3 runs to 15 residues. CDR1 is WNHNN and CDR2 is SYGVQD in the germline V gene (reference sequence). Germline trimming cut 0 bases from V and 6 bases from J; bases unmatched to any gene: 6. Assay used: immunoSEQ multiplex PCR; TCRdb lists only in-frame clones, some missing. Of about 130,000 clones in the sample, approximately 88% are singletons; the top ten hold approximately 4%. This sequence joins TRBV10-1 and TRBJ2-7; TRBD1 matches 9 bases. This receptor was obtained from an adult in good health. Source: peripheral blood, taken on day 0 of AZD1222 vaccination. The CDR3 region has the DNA TGCGCCAGCAGTGAGTCCCGGACAGGGGCAACCGAGCAGTACTTC. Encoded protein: CASSESRTGATEQYF.